A single T cell receptor beta chain is shown here with its context. This CDR3 spans 14 amino acids. V lost 7 bases and J 5 bases, leaving 17 bases between the germline ends. The germline V gene has CDR1 SGHDN and CDR2 FVKESK. As processed by the authors: Quantification of nucleated cells was approximated via reference gene primer amplification. The assay was immunoSEQ multiplex PCR, and TCRdb's table has in-frame clones only and misses some. V, J and clone size were drawn from that table, and D and trimming were deduced from the DNA. The sample holds 230,000 or so clones, 65% to 85% seen once. The data were obtained in a study of blood T cell repertoires in COVID-19. Study background: Both acute and convalescent COVID-19 samples were obtained from the United States, Italy and Spain. PBMCs, B-cell-depleted T cells, or T cells were the source of the cDNA or gDNA that made up the material.

This chain uses TRBV14 with TRBJ1-1; D gene unclear. The specimen was peripheral blood. This TCR derives from a man in his forties or fifties with active or convalescent COVID-19. The CDR3 is CASKEVGPDTEAFF. CDR3 DNA sequence: TGTGCCAGCAAGGAGGTCGGGCCGGATACTGAAGCTTTCTTT.